This T cell receptor (beta chain) was recovered during a study of CD8+ T cells in alopecia areata (dated by TCRdb to the late 2010s). Regarding the study in general: Treated patients were enrolled in an open-label pilot trial of oral tofacitinib, 5 to 10 mg twice daily, for moderate-to-severe alopecia areata. Patients stayed on tofacitinib for 6 to 18 months and then had 6 months of follow-up off drug so that delayed response and recurrence could be assessed. For the treated patients, the SALT score, which quantifies what percentage of scalp surface area is affected, served as the measure of disease severity. To study T cell clonal expansion in alopecia areata, the researchers applied high-throughput TCRbeta sequencing to both the C3H/HeJ mouse model and human patients. Scalp tissue and sorted CD4+ and CD8+ peripheral blood T cells from patchy and totalis/universalis alopecia areata patients and from healthy controls were covered by human TCRbeta sequencing. Tofacitinib-treated patients had biopsies at baseline and at 4 and 24 weeks of treatment, with a later scalp biopsy in several patients. Scalp clonality was compared among normal scalp (n=4), patchy alopecia areata scalp (n=8), and alopecia totalis/universalis scalp (n=8). The RNA source kit depended on sample type: the PAXgene miRNA kit for fixed scalp, the miRNeasy kit for PBMCs, and the RNeasy kit for mouse skin. TCRbeta CDR3 regions were amplified by immunoSEQ multiplex PCR with 35 Vbeta forward and 13 Jbeta reverse primers.

What the work shows at the level of the full study, not this receptor alone: Shared TCR sequences between patients were less evident than in mice, which may be partly attributable to HLA diversity in the patient population. Higher clonality and more expanded CD8+ clones were observed in lesional scalp than in normal scalp, particularly in alopecia totalis/universalis, a finding suggestive of antigenic drive. Because the treated cohort was small and included a single nonresponder, larger studies are needed to assess links between baseline CD8+ expansion and response. During tofacitinib treatment, many expanded lesional clones stuck around in both scalp and blood, and this persistence may partly explain why relapse happens after treatment is stopped. With tofacitinib, both scalp clonality and the number of expanded CD8+ clones among the top 100 scalp clones went down significantly. Resident alphabeta T cells in normal human skin are also sequenced, complicating scalp TCR repertoire analysis, unlike mouse skin dominated by gammadelta T cells.

As to this clone: What antigen it recognizes has not been identified. Nothing much larger sits one base from this clone, and base qualities are not available.

Interpreted using the paper, the treatment or condition label stands for: oral pan-JAK inhibitor, 5-10 mg twice daily. From alopecia areata patients, peripheral blood was collected along with lesional scalp punch biopsies. PBMCs were isolated by density centrifugation and stained for CD3, CD4 and CD8, and CD4+ and CD8+ T cells were sorted on a FACSAria. V and J are truncated by 4 bases and 2 bases respectively, leaving an intervening sequence of 9 bases. CDR1 SQVTM and CDR2 ANQGSEA were looked up in the germline V gene. From the cysteine up to the phenylalanine, the CDR3 has a length of 12 residues. This entry keeps only the CDR3 DNA: 36 bases, framed from base 1. Libraries were constructed by the immunoSEQ multiplex PCR assay. For TCR sequencing, RNA was extracted from every sample and reverse transcribed into cDNA to serve as template. First-strand cDNA was synthesized using SuperScript III with a 2:1 mix of oligo-dT and random hexamers. A synthetic immune receptor repertoire was used to gauge amplification bias, and whatever bias remained was removed computationally. Processing in the source paper ran as follows. Raw reads were preprocessed to remove errors, and CDR3 was defined according to IMGT conventions as the region from the conserved cysteine to phenylalanine. Clonality was computed by normalizing Shannon entropy by log2 of the number of productive unique TCRs and subtracting the result from 1. CD4 or CD8 identity of scalp clones was inferred by cross-referencing scalp TCRbeta sequences with sorted blood CD4 and CD8 repertoires. In its TCRdb copy, this immuneACCESS table keeps in-frame sequences only and misses some clones. Where compared with another copy, unresolved V genes explain less than half of these, and the others have no known cause. The V and J calls and clone size are taken from that table; D and trimming were inferred from the DNA. This sample comprises some 190,000 clones, more than 60% of them detected only once. The top ten clonotypes cover over 1% of the sample.

The sequencing here drew on CD4+ T cells sorted from blood, taken at week 44, from a patient treated with tofacitinib. The sequence joins TRBV29-1 to TRBJ2-7, with an unclear D gene assignment. The TCR was taken from a human donor with alopecia areata. In nucleotide form, the sequence is TGCAGCGTTGGGGTCCGACCCTACGAGCAGTACTTC. It is translated as CSVGVRPYEQYF.